This section outlines one T cell receptor beta chain sequence together with its context. The antigen is not known. Sequencing used immunoSEQ multiplex PCR; TCRdb keeps in-frame clones, though not all of them. Of approximately 44,000 clones in the sample, 60% to 85% were seen once. These data originate in a study of a mutant IDH1 vaccine in newly diagnosed glioma. In the study overall: Before enrollment, the patients had been treated with radiotherapy alone, temozolomide alone, or both together. Most of them had received both. Study-level results: Most patients, about 93%, showed vaccine-induced immune responses.

Time point in this sample: week 35, safety follow-up. Vaccination comprised doses that each held 300 ug of mutant IDH1 20-mer peptide, plus topical imiquimod. V lost 6 bases to trimming and J lost 5 bases; unmatched junction nucleotides: 6. CDR1 is MNHEY and CDR2 is SMNVEV in the germline V gene (reference sequence). The CDR3 extends over 13 amino acids. This chain connects TRBV27 to TRBJ2-5; the match to TRBD2 covers 7 bases. Here the sequenced sample was PBMCs, taken from a glioma patient whose treatment included an IDH1 peptide vaccine. The TCR was taken from a man aged 35-49 years with glioma. The CDR3 sequence is CASRDLGGETQYF. The CDR3 bases are TGTGCCAGCAGAGACTTGGGAGGGGAGACCCAGTACTTC.